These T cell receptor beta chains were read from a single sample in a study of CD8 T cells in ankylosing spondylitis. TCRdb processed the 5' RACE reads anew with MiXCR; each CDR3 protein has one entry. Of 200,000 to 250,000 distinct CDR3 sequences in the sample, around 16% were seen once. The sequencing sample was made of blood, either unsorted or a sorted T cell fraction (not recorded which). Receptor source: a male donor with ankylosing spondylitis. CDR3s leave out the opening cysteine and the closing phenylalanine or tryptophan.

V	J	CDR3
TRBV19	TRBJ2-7	ASRGSGTYEQY
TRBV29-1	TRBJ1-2	SALDSHYGYT
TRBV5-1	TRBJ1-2	ASSLDGVYGYT
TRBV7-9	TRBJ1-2	ASSSGGQPNYGYT
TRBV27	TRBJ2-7	ASSSQTYEQY
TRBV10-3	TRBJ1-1	AISEELAPEAF
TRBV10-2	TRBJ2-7	ASSLGPDSNEQY
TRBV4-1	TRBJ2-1	ASSQDPGEGLDEQF
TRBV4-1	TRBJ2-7	ATSAAGTSGTYEQY
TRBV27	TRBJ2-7	ASSLGGGEYGQY
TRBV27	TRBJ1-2	ASSLSSSVHGYT
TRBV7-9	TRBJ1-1	ASSLVPTNRVNTEAF
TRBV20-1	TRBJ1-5	SARSFRDSISNQPQH
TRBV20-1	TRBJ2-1	SATNRPLPGQGGYNEQF
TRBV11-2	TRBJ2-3	ASSPSGTSTDTQY
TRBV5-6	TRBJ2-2	ASSWGELSAGELF
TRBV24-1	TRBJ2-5	ATSDFRQGEETQY
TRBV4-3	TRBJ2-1	ASSQETASSYNEQF
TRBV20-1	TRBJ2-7	SASRRGSYEQY
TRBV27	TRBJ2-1	ASSLLSGSYNEQF
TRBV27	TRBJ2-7	ASSRGLLYEQY
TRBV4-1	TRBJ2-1	ASSPKTGTYNEQF
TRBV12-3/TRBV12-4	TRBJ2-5	ASRGEAGGQETQY
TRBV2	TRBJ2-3	ASSDASGSDTQY
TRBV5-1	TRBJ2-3	ASSLGVADTQY
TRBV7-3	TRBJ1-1	ASSLNGGAEAF
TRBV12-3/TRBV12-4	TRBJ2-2	ASSRTGMNTGELF
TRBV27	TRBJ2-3	ASSLVPSASTDTQY
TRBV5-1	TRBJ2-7	ASSLWTSSGEQY
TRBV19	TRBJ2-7	ATTPRGGDYEQY
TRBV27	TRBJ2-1	ASSLGRGDPNNEQF
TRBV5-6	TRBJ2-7	ASSLEGNIAYEQY
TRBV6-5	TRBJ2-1	ASSYAYSGYNEQF
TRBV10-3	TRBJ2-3	AISESASGMSTDTQY
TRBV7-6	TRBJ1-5	ASSKDLGNQPQH
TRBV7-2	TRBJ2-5	ASSLVGQGVVETQY
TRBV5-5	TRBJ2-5	ASIIGGQQETQY
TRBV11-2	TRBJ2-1	ASSQLNEQF
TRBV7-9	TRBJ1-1	ASSPRQGEDTEAF
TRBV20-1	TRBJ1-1	SARVDSMNTEAF
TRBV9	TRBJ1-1	ASSVNPGEGTEAF
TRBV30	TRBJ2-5	AWSWDGTSQQETQY
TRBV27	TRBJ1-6	ASSLTGTNSPLH
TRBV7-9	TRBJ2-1	ASSINLGASYNEQF
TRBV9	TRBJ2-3	ASSGRREWSDTQY
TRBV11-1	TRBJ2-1	ASSRPRGTIDSYNEQF
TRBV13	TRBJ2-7	ASSSPGGNKQY
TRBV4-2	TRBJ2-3	ASSQRWAEDTQY
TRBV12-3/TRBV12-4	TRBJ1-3	ASKVDGLVGNTIY
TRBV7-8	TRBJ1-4	ASSLGQGALAPPGEKLF
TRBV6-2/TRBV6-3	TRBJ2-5	ASSSIRDRGPETQY
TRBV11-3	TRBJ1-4	ASSSRQSPNEKLF
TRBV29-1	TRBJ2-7	SVERVGGGEGYEQY
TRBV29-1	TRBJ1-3	SVAGPVGNTIY
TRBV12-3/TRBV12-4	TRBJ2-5	ASSLSGLAGDLVEETQY
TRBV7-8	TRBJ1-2	ASSLGDDYGYT
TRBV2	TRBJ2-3	ARGHPTGTQY
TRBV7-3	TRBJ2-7	ASSLTGRDEQY
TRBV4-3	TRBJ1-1	ASSRHRANTEAF